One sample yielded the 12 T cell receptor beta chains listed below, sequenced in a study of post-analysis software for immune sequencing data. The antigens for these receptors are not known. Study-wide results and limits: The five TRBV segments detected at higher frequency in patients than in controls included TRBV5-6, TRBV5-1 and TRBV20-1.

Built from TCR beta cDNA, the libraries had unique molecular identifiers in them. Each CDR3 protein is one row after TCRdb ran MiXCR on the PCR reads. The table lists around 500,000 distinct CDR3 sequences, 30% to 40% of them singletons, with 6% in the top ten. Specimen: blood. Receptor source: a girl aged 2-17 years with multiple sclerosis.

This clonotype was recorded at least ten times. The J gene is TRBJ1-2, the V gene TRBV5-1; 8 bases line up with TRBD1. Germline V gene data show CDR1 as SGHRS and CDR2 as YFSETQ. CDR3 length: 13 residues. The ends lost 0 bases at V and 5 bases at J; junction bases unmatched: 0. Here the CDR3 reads CASSLDRGYGYTF. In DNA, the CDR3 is TGCGCCAGCAGCTTGGACAGGGGGTATGGCTACACCTTC. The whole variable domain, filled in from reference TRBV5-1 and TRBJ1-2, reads KAGVTQTPRYLIKTRGQQVTLSCSPISGHRSVSWYQQTPGQGLQFLFEYFSETQRNKGNFPGRFSGRQFSNSRSEMNVSTLELGDSALYLCASSLDRGYGYTFGSGTRLTVV.

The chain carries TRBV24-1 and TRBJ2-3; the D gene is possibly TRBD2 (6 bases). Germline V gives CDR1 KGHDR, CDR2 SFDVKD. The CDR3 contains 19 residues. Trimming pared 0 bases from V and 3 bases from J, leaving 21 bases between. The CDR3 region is CATSDLFDSSRGLTDTQYF. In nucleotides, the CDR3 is TGTGCCACCAGTGATTTGTTTGACTCAAGCCGGGGACTTACAGATACGCAGTATTTT.

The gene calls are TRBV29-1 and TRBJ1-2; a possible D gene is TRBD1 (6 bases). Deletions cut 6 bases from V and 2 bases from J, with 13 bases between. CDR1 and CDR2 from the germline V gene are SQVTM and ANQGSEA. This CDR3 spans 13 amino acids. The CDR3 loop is CSVRDTLNYGYTF. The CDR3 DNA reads TGCAGCGTCCGGGACACCTTAAACTATGGCTACACCTTC.

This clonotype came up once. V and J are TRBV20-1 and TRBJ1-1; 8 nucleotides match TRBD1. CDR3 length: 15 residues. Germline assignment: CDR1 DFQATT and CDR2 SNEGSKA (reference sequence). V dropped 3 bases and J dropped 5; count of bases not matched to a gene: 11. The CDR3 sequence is CSARKYAGTGTEAFF. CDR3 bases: TGCAGTGCTAGGAAATATGCCGGGACAGGAACTGAAGCTTTCTTT.

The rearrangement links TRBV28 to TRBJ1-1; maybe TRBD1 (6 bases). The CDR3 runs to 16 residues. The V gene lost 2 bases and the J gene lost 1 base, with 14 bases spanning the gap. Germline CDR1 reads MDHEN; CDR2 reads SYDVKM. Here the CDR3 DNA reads TGTGCCAGCAGTTTAGGTTGGGACAACCAGAACACTGAAGCTTTCTTT. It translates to CASSLGWDNQNTEAFF.

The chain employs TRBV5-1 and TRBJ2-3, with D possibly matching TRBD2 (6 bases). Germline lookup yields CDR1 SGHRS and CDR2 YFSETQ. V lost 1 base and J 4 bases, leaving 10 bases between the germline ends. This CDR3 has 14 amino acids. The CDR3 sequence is CASSLYGGPDTQYF. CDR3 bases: TGCGCCAGCAGCTTGTACGGGGGACCAGATACGCAGTATTTT.

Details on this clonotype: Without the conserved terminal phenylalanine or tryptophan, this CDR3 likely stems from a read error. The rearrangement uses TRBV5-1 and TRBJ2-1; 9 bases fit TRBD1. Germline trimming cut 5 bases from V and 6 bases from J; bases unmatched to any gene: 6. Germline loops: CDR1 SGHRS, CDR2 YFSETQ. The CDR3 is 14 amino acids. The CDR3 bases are TGCGCCAGCAGATCTGGGACAGGGACCAATGAGCAGTTCCTC. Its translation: CASRSGTGTNEQFL.

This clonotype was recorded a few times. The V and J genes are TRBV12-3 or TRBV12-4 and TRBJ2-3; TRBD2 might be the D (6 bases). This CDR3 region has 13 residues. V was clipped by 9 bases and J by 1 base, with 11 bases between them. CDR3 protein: CASRLEGTDTQYF. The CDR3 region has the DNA TGTGCCAGTAGACTAGAAGGCACAGATACGCAGTATTTT.

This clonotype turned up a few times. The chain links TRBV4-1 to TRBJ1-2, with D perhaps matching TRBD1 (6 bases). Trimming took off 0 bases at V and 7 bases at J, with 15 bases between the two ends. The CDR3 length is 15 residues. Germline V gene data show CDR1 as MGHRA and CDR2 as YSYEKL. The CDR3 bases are TGCGCCAGCAGCCAAGATCTGGCAGGGGCTCCTGGCTACACCTTC. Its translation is CASSQDLAGAPGYTF.

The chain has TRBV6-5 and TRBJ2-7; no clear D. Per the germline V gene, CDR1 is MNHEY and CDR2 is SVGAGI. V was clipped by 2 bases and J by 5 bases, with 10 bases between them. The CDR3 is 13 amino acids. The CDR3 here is CASSYGRWDEQYF. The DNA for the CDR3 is TGTGCCAGCAGTTACGGTCGATGGGACGAGCAGTACTTC.

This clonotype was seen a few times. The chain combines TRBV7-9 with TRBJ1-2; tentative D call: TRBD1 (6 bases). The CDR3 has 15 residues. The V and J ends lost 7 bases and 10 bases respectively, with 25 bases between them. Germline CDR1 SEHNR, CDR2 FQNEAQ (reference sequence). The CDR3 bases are TGTGCCAGCACCCAAATCGGGGGGCCAGGAGTAGTCTACACCTTC. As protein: CASTQIGGPGVVYTF. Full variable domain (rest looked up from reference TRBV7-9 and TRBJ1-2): DTGVSQNPRHKITKRGQNVTFRCDPISEHNRLYWYRQTLGQGPEFLTYFQNEAQLEKSRLLSDRFSAERPKGSFSTLEIQRTEQGDSAMYLCASTQIGGPGVVYTFGSGTRLTVV.

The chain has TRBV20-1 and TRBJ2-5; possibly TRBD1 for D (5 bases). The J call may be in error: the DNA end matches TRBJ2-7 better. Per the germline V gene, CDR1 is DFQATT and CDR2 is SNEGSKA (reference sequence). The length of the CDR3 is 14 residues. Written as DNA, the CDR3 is TGCAGTGCTACACCGACCCAAGGGGCTGGCGAGCAGTACTTC. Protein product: CSATPTQGAGEQYF.